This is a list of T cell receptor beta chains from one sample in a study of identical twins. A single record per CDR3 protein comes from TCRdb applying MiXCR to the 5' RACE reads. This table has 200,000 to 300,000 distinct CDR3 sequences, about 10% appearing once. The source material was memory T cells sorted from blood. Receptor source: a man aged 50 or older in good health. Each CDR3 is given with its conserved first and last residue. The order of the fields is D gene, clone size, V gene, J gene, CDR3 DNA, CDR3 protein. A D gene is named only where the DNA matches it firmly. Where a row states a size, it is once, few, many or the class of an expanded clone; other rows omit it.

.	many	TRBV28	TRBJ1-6	TGTGCCAGCAGTCCACCGGGGGGGGCCTCCCTCCACTTT	CASSPPGGASLHF
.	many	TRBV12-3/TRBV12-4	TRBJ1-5	TGTGCCAGCAGTCCCAGTCCTGGGGGGCCCCAGCATTTT	CASSPSPGGPQHF
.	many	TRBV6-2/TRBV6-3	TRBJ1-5	TGTGCCAGCAGTTACCACCTGACAGAGAAGCAGCCCCAGCATTTT	CASSYHLTEKQPQHF
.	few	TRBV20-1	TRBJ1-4	TGCAGTGCTAAGGACGGTGTAAGACTGTTTTTT	CSAKDGVRLFF
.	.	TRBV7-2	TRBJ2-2	TGTGCCAGCAGCGCCTTTGGACAGCTTGTCAACGGGGAGCTGTTTTTT	CASSAFGQLVNGELFF
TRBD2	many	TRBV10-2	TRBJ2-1	TGCGCCAGTGCCGGGACTAGCGGGTACAATGAGCAGTTCTTC	CASAGTSGYNEQFF
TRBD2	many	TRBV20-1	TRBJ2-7	TGCAGTGCTGTTTGGACTAGCGGCTACGAGCAGTACTTC	CSAVWTSGYEQYF
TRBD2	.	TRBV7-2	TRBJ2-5	TGTGCCAGCAGCTTAGAGCGGGACCCGTTTGAGACCCAGTACTTC	CASSLERDPFETQYF
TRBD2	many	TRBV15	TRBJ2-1	TGTGCCACCAGCACGGGACTAGCGGGACTAAATGAGCAGTTCTTC	CATSTGLAGLNEQFF
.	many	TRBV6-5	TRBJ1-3	TGTGCCAGCAGTTACTCAACAGCCCCGGGTCCTGGAAACACCATATATTTT	CASSYSTAPGPGNTIYF
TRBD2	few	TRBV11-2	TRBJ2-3	TGTGCCAGCAGCTTACTTGCCCGGACTAGCGGTGGCACAGATACGCAGTATTTT	CASSLLARTSGGTDTQYF
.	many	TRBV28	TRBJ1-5	TGTGCCAGCAGTTCCTGGAGAAGGTCCAGGGTGGGCAATCAGCCCCAGCATTTT	CASSSWRRSRVGNQPQHF
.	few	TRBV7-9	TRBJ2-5	TGTGCCAGCAGCTTACTAACATTAGGACGGGAGACCCAGTACTTC	CASSLLTLGRETQYF
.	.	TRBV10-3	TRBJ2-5	TGTGCCATCAGGACAGGAGAGACCCAGTACTTC	CAIRTGETQYF
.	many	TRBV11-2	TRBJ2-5	TGTGCCAGCAGCAGTCGTCAACAGGGAAGAAGTGAGACCCAGTACTTC	CASSSRQQGRSETQYF
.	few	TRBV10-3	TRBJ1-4	TGTGCCATCGCGGCGGCAACTAATGAAAAACTGTTTTTT	CAIAAATNEKLFF
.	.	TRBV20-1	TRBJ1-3	TGCAGTGCTAGAGATCCGGCTGCTGGAAACACCATATATTTT	CSARDPAAGNTIYF
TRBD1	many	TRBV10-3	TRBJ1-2	TGTGCCATCAGGGGGACAGATAACTATGGCTACACCTTC	CAIRGTDNYGYTF
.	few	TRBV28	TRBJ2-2	TGTGCCAGCAGCTCATTTAGGTCTTCAGGGAACACCGGGGAGCTGTTTTTT	CASSSFRSSGNTGELFF
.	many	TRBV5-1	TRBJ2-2	TGCGCCAGCGGTGTCCAGGTGAACACCGGGGAGCTGTTTTTT	CASGVQVNTGELFF
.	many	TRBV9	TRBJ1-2	TGTGCCAGCAGCGTAGTTTCTGGGAGCATTGGCTACACCTTC	CASSVVSGSIGYTF
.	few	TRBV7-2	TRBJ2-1	TGTGCCAGCAGCCTCCCAGCGGTGAACTCCTACAATGAGCAGTTCTTC	CASSLPAVNSYNEQFF
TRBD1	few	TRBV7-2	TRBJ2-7	TGTGCCAGCAGCTACGGGACAGGGTGGTACGAGCAGTACTTC	CASSYGTGWYEQYF
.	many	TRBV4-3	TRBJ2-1	TGCGCCAGCAGCCAAGGTGTGAGCTCCTACAATGAGCAGTTCTTC	CASSQGVSSYNEQFF
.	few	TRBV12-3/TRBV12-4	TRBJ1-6	TGTGCCAGCAGTTCCGGTCGTTCCCTCCACTTT	CASSSGRSLHF
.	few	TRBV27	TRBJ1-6	TGTGCCAGCAGTTTCTCTGGATTTAATTCACCCCTCCACTTT	CASSFSGFNSPLHF
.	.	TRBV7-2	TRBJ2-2	TGTGCCAGCAGCTTTAGCGGCCTCGGGGAGCTGTTTTTT	CASSFSGLGELFF
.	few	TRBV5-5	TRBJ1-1	TGTGCCAGCAGCAACAGGGTGGGGACTGAAGCTTTCTTT	CASSNRVGTEAFF
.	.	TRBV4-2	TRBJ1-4	TGTGCCAGCAGCACCAGGTGGGGCGGGAGTGAAAAACTGTTTTTT	CASSTRWGGSEKLFF
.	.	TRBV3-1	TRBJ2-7	TGTGCCAGCAGCCAAGAAGGAGGGGCGGATGAGCAGTACTTC	CASSQEGGADEQYF
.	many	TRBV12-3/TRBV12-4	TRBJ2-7	TGTGCCAGCAGCCAATGGGGGGCTCTTATCTACTTC	CASSQWGALIYF
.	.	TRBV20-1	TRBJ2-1	TGCAGTGCTAGAGGTCCCCTCGGCAATGAGCAGTTCTTC	CSARGPLGNEQFF
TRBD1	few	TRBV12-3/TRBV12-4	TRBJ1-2	TGTGCCAGCAGTGCGACAGGGATATATGGCTACACCTTC	CASSATGIYGYTF
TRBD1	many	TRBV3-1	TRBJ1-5	TGTGCCAGCAGCGATACAGGGGGTGGCAATCAGCCCCAGCATTTT	CASSDTGGGNQPQHF
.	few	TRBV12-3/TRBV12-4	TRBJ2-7	TGTGCCAGCAGGGGGTCCCCCTCCTACGAGCAGTACTTC	CASRGSPSYEQYF
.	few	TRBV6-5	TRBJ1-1	TGTGCCAGCAGTTACAAGGTCTCCCGGCGCATGAACACTGAAGCTTTCTTT	CASSYKVSRRMNTEAFF
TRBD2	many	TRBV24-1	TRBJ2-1	TGTGCCACCAGTACGATTAAACTAGCGGGGGACTCCTACAATGAGCAGTTCTTC	CATSTIKLAGDSYNEQFF
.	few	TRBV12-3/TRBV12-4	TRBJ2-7	TGTGCCAGCGGGTCTTATCATCACGAGCAGTACTTC	CASGSYHHEQYF
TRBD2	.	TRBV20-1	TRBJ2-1	TGCAGTGCCGAGACTAGCGGGATGGGCAATGAGCAGTTCTTC	CSAETSGMGNEQFF
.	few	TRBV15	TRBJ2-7	TGTGCCACCAGTTTACGAGGCAGACTAAGCGAGCAGTACTTC	CATSLRGRLSEQYF
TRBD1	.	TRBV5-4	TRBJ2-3	TGTGCCAGCAGCCCGGGACAGGGTAGAGTCGCAGATACGCAGTATTTT	CASSPGQGRVADTQYF
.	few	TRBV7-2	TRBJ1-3	TGTGCCAGCAGCTTAGCTACCGGAGCCGGAAACACCATATATTTT	CASSLATGAGNTIYF
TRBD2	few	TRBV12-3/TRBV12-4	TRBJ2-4	TGTGCCAGCAGCCTAGCGGGAGGTGCGCGGAACATTCAGTACTTC	CASSLAGGARNIQYF